Listed here are 27 T cell receptor beta chains from one sample, sequenced in a study of blood T cell repertoires in COVID-19. Sequenced by immunoSEQ multiplex PCR; TCRdb stores in-frame clones only, minus some. The sample carries approximately 300,000 clones, 75% to 90% recorded once. The specimen was PBMCs or T cells enriched from blood (not recorded which). These receptors were obtained from a man aged 55 to 70 who had recovered from COVID-19.

The sample holds a few counts of this clone. The chain combines TRBV24-1 with TRBJ2-1; 15 bases fit TRBD2. Germline V gives CDR1 KGHDR, CDR2 SFDVKD. This CDR3 spans 16 amino acids. V shed 0 bases, J shed 10 bases, and the junction held 3 bases outside the gene matches. The chain's CDR3 is CATSDLPGTSGREQFF. DNA of the CDR3: TGTGCCACCAGTGATTTGCCTGGGACTAGCGGGAGGGAGCAGTTCTTC.

The chain has TRBV7-2 and TRBJ2-1; D remains ambiguous. The V end was cut by 1 base, the J end by 0 bases, with 10 bases between. CDR1 is SGHTA and CDR2 is FQGNSA in the germline V gene. The CDR3 runs 16 residues. CDR3 in DNA: TGTGCCAGCAGCTTAGATGCGTTCCCCTCCTACAATGAGCAGTTCTTC. This translates into CASSLDAFPSYNEQFF.

The chain employs TRBV19 and TRBJ2-7; 11 nucleotides agree with TRBD1. The CDR3 totals 13 residues. Germline CDR1 LNHDA, CDR2 SQIVND (reference sequence). Trimming at V came to 5 bases and at J to 6 bases, leaving 3 bases not matched to a gene. The chain's CDR3 is CASSWGQGVEQYF. In DNA, the CDR3 is TGTGCCAGTAGTTGGGGACAGGGGGTCGAGCAGTACTTC.

This chain links TRBV3-1 (or the pseudogene TRBV3-2) with TRBJ2-7; possibly TRBD2 for D (5 bases). The CDR3 consists of 15 residues. V shed 0 bases and J shed 2 bases, with 11 bases lying between them. The germline gives CDR1 LGHDT, CDR2 YNNKEL (reference sequence). The CDR3 DNA follows: TGTGCCAGCAGCCAAGAGAGACTAACTACCTACGAGCAGTACTTC. This gives the protein CASSQERLTTYEQYF.

In its sample, this clone was seen a few times. The chain recombines TRBV14 with TRBJ2-7; 8 positions agree with TRBD2. Germline assignment: CDR1 SGHDN and CDR2 FVKESK. J gave up 2 bases and V 0 bases, and 21 bases lay outside the gene matches. This CDR3 contains 21 residues. As DNA, the CDR3 is TGTGCCAGCAGCCAAGATGTCATAGCGGGAAGCTCTCGAACTCCCCCCTACGAGCAGTACTTC. Translating it yields CASSQDVIAGSSRTPPYEQYF.

The chain joins TRBV7-9 to TRBJ2-3; D perhaps matches TRBD2 (5 bases). Deletions cut 4 bases from V and 0 bases from J, with 23 bases between. Germline loops: CDR1 SEHNR, CDR2 FQNEAQ (reference sequence). The CDR3 covers 19 residues. CDR3: CASSSPPLFQRSSTDTQYF. The CDR3 region has the DNA TGTGCCAGCAGCTCCCCTCCTCTCTTCCAGCGGTCTAGCACAGATACGCAGTATTTT.

The chain is built from TRBV28 and TRBJ2-1, with D tentatively TRBD1 (6 bases). V was cut by 6 bases and J by 4 bases, with 19 bases left in between. CDR3 size: 16 residues. The V gene's germline CDR1 is MDHEN and CDR2 SYDVKM. Here the CDR3 DNA reads TGTGCCAGCAGCCCCCCCGGGGCAGGGGCATACAATGAGCAGTTCTTC. It codes for CASSPPGAGAYNEQFF.

This clone was recorded once. The chain has TRBV2 and TRBJ2-1; TRBD2 is a possible D gene (6 bases). Trimming shortened V by 7 bases and J by 4 bases, and 14 bases separated the two germline ends. The V gene's germline CDR1 is SNHLY and CDR2 FYNNEI. This CDR3 has 14 residues. CDR3 in amino acids: CASMGKAGYNEQFF. The CDR3 nucleotides read TGTGCCAGCATGGGTAAAGCGGGTTACAATGAGCAGTTCTTC.

This chain connects TRBV2 to TRBJ1-1; D gene uncertain. CDR3 length: 14 residues. Trimming pared 10 bases from V and 0 bases from J, leaving 15 bases between. CDR1 and CDR2 from the germline V gene are SNHLY and FYNNEI. Here the CDR3 DNA reads TGTGCCACCCTGAAGGTAGCGTTGAACACTGAAGCTTTCTTT. Translated: CATLKVALNTEAFF. The whole variable domain, filled in from reference TRBV2 and TRBJ1-1, reads EPEVTQTPSHQVTQMGQEVILRCVPISNHLYFYWYRQILGQKVEFLVSFYNNEISEKSEIFDDQFSVERPDGSNFTLKIRSTKLEDSAMYFCATLKVALNTEAFFGQGTRLTVV.

This clone came up a few times. The chain uses TRBV11-2 and TRBJ2-7; D not resolved. From germline, CDR1 is SGHAT and CDR2 FQNNGV. There are 12 residues in the CDR3. V lost 0 bases to trimming and J lost 4 bases, with 4 bases between them. The CDR3 DNA sequence: TGTGCCAGCAGCTTAGATCAGTACGAGCAGTACTTC. This gives the protein CASSLDQYEQYF. Based on the CDR3 plus reference TRBV11-2 and TRBJ2-7, the full variable domain is EAGVAQSPRYKIIEKRQSVAFWCNPISGHATLYWYQQILGQGPKLLIQFQNNGVVDDSQLPKDRFSAERLKGVDSTLKIQPAKLEDSAVYLCASSLDQYEQYFGPGTRLTVT.

The chain is built from TRBV19 and TRBJ2-1, with D perhaps TRBD2 (5 bases). Germline V lookup: CDR1 LNHDA, CDR2 SQIVND (reference sequence). V was cut by 4 bases and J by 4 bases, with 11 bases left in between. This CDR3 has 14 residues. CDR3 amino acids: CASSTSGRYNEQFF. The DNA for the CDR3 is TGTGCCAGTAGTACCAGCGGTCGTTACAATGAGCAGTTCTTC.

V usage is TRBV10-3 and J usage is TRBJ2-1; tentative D call: TRBD2 (6 bases). Germline lookup yields CDR1 ENHRY and CDR2 SYGVKD. Trimming left V 11 bases short and J 0 bases short, with 14 bases between. The CDR3 spans 14 residues. This CDR3 reads CAAGAGSSYNEQFF. CDR3 DNA: TGTGCCGCAGGTGCGGGATCCTCCTACAATGAGCAGTTCTTC.

The V call is TRBV6-1, the J call TRBJ1-4, with a possible D match to TRBD1 (5 bases). The CDR3 is 14 amino acids. Germline V gives CDR1 MNHNS, CDR2 SASEGT. Trimming removed 3 bases from V and 7 bases from J, with 12 bases in between. CDR3 residues: CASSESGGGEKLFF. The CDR3 DNA is TGTGCCAGCAGTGAGTCGGGCGGGGGTGAAAAACTGTTTTTT.

This clone has ten or more counts. The J gene is TRBJ2-2, the V gene TRBV7-3; 12 bases are shared with TRBD2. Germline V gene sequence: CDR1 SGHTA, CDR2 FQGTGA. There are 21 residues in the CDR3. The junction had 25 bases not matched to a gene; V was cut back by 5 bases and J by 9 bases. CDR3 in amino acids: CASSRLAKGLAGNNLGRELFF. In DNA, the CDR3 is TGTGCCAGCAGCAGACTAGCAAAAGGACTAGCGGGAAATAACCTAGGCCGGGAGCTGTTTTTT.

This chain uses TRBV4-3 with TRBJ2-3; no firm D call. Germline CDR1 reads LGHNA; CDR2 reads YSLEER. The V end lost 0 bases, the J end lost 6 bases, and 10 bases lay between the germline ends. The CDR3 covers 14 residues. The CDR3 loop reads CASSQDFSMDTQYF. CDR3 in DNA: TGCGCCAGCAGCCAAGATTTTTCCATGGATACGCAGTATTTT.

This chain connects TRBV6-5 to TRBJ2-4; D perhaps matches TRBD1 (6 bases). The CDR3 runs to 15 residues. Trimming removed 6 bases from V and 2 bases from J, with 14 bases in between. Germline V CDR1 and CDR2: MNHEY, SVGAGI. For the CDR3, the DNA is TGTGCCAGCAGGAGGACAGCAGTCTCCAAAAACATTCAGTACTTC. Translating gives CASRRTAVSKNIQYF.

The chain recombines TRBV14 with TRBJ2-5; TRBD2 agrees at 14 bases. Unmatched junction bases numbered 8, after V lost 6 bases and J lost 5 bases. There are 16 residues in the CDR3. The germline V gene encodes CDR1 SGHDN and CDR2 FVKESK. Written as DNA, the CDR3 is TGTGCCAGCAGGAAGACTAGCGGGAGGGCCACGGAGACCCAGTACTTC. Translating gives CASRKTSGRATETQYF.

V usage is TRBV7-9 and J usage is TRBJ1-1; 8 bases agree with TRBD1. CDR1 and CDR2 (germline): SEHNR, FQNEAQ (reference sequence). After removal of 1 base from V and 5 bases from J, the junction contained 9 bases not matched to a gene. The CDR3 contains 16 residues. The CDR3 DNA reads TGTGCCAGCAGCTTAGATAGAGGACAGGGTAGTACTGAAGCTTTCTTT. Protein product: CASSLDRGQGSTEAFF.

V gene TRBV7-3 combines with J gene TRBJ2-2; 10 bases match TRBD2. The CDR3 covers 16 residues. Germline V gene sequence: CDR1 SGHTA, CDR2 FQGTGA. V dropped 4 bases and J dropped 1; count of bases not matched to a gene: 3. CDR3 sequence reads: CASSSSSGRNTGELFF. CDR3 bases: TGTGCCAGCAGCTCATCTAGCGGGAGGAACACCGGGGAGCTGTTTTTT.

The count of this clone is one. The gene calls are TRBV3-1 (or the pseudogene TRBV3-2) and TRBJ2-7, with TRBD2 matching 11 bases. Germline V gene lookup returns CDR1 LGHDT and CDR2 YNNKEL (reference sequence). The length of the CDR3 is 15 residues. V lost 5 bases and J lost 0; bases outside the gene matches: 3. The CDR3 reads CASSSTSGASYEQYF. CDR3 nucleotides: TGTGCCAGCAGCTCGACTAGCGGGGCCTCCTACGAGCAGTACTTC.

V is TRBV6-1 and J is TRBJ1-4, with D maybe TRBD1 (6 bases). Germline V lookup: CDR1 MNHNS, CDR2 SASEGT. There are 16 residues in the CDR3. V was shortened by 2 bases and J by 8 bases, with 18 bases between the two germline ends. CDR3 sequence (DNA): TGTGCCAGCAGTGAAAGAGGGGGAACCGGTGGGGAAAAACTGTTTTTT. Encoded protein: CASSERGGTGGEKLFF.

The genes are TRBV6-5 and TRBJ1-1, with D tentatively TRBD1 (5 bases). The V gene lost 6 bases and the J gene lost 4 bases, with 15 bases spanning the gap. Germline-derived CDR1 and CDR2 are MNHEY and SVGAGI. The CDR3 contains 14 residues. The CDR3, as DNA: TGTGCCAGCAGCCTAGGGGTCAACCCCACTGAAGCTTTCTTT. Its protein is CASSLGVNPTEAFF.

The rearrangement uses TRBV14 and TRBJ1-1; tentative D call: TRBD1 (5 bases). V was shortened by 5 bases and J by 1 base, with 11 bases between the two germline ends. Germline values: CDR1 SGHDN, CDR2 FVKESK. CDR3 size: 14 residues. The CDR3 region has the DNA TGTGCCAGCAGCTCGGGACTCTGGAACACTGAAGCTTTCTTT. It translates to CASSSGLWNTEAFF.

The V call is TRBV4-2, the J call TRBJ2-5; the match to TRBD2 covers 16 bases. The CDR3 loop spans 20 amino acids. Germline CDR1 is LGHNA and CDR2 is YNFKEQ. J was trimmed by 5 bases and V by 2 bases; bases with no gene match: 14. Here the CDR3 DNA reads TGTGCCAGCAGCCAAAGAGGGCCGGGACTAGCGGGAGGGCCTTTCGAGACCCAGTACTTC. As protein: CASSQRGPGLAGGPFETQYF.

V usage is TRBV7-2 and J usage is TRBJ2-7; D unclear. The germline CDR1 and CDR2 sequences are SGHTA and FQGNSA. This CDR3 contains 14 residues. V was clipped by 1 base and J by 3 bases, with 10 bases between them. CDR3 nucleotides: TGTGCCAGCAGCTTAGTGGGTAGCAGCTACGAGCAGTACTTC. Translating gives CASSLVGSSYEQYF.

The chain recombines TRBV4-1 with TRBJ2-1; D remains unclear. Trimming left V 9 bases short and J 5 bases short, with 11 bases between. The CDR3 is 12 residues long. CDR1 is MGHRA, CDR2 YSYEKL, per germline. This CDR3 is CASGRRNNEQFF. CDR3 DNA sequence: TGCGCCAGTGGGCGAAGAAACAATGAGCAGTTCTTC.

The V call is TRBV6-5, the J call TRBJ2-3; D not resolved. Germline-derived CDR1 and CDR2 are MNHEY and SVGAGI. The CDR3 covers 11 residues. Trimming took 5 bases from V and 3 from J, leaving 3 bases between them. The CDR3 sequence is CASSPTDTQYF. The CDR3 DNA reads TGTGCCAGCAGTCCAACAGATACGCAGTATTTT.